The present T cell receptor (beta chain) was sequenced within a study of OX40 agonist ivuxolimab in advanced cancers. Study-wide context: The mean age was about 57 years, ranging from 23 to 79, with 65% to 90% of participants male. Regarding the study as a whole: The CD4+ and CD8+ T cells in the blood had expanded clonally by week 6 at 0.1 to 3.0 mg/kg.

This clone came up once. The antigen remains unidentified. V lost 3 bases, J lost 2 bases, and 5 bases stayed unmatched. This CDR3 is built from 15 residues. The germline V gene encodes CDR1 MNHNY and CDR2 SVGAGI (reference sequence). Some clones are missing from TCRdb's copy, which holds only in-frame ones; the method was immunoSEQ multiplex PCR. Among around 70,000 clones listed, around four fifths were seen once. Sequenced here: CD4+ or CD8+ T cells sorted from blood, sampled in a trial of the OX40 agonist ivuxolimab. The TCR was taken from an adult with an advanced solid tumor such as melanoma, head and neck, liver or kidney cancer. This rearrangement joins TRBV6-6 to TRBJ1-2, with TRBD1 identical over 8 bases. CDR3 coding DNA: TGTGCCAGCAGTTATTCGACAGGGGTGAACTATGGCTACACCTTC. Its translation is CASSYSTGVNYGYTF.